This TCR beta chain was sequenced for a study of blood T cell repertoires in COVID-19. About the research overall: Samples of COVID-19 (acute and convalescent) were obtained from the United States, Italy and Spain. The analysed material was cDNA or gDNA that came from T cells, B-cell-depleted T cells, or PBMCs.

As originally analysed: Reference gene primers were amplified, and this amplification served to estimate nucleated cell counts. Data came from immunoSEQ multiplex PCR; TCRdb stores just in-frame clones and leaves some out. The V and J calls and clone size are taken from that table; D and trimming were inferred from the DNA. The sample carries 370,000 or so clones, 81% recorded once. Trimming left V 4 bases short and J 4 bases short, with 12 bases between. Germline CDR1 SGHNT, CDR2 YYREEE (reference sequence). This CDR3 has 13 amino acids. Only a few counts were recorded for this clone. Sequencing was carried out using peripheral blood. The chain recombines TRBV5-4 with TRBJ2-7, with D possibly TRBD2 on 6 matching bases. The receptor's source is a human donor with acute or convalescent COVID-19. The donor label of this sample is uncertain. The CDR3 region is CASSKGLIYEQYF. As DNA, the CDR3 is TGTGCCAGCAGCAAGGGACTTATTTACGAGCAGTACTTC.